The 25 T cell receptor beta chains below all came from one sample that was sequenced in a study of beta chain features in type 1 diabetes. Expressed TCRB transcripts were sequenced because the isolated RNA had all been reverse transcribed beforehand. Assay used: immunoSEQ multiplex PCR; TCRdb lists only in-frame clones, some missing. The sample contains nearly 700,000 clones, 10% to 15% of which appear only once. Whole-study findings and limits: TCRB CDR3s from Type 1 diabetes patients were moderately but significantly shorter in all four CD4+ subsets.

The antigens of these receptors remain unknown. Sequencing used naive CD4+ T cells from blood. These TCRs come from a man aged 18 to 30 with type 1 diabetes.

In this sample, this clone turned up once. The chain has TRBV4-1 and TRBJ1-5; D gene uncertain. Trimming stripped 2 bases from V and 0 bases from J, with 17 bases between. Per germline, CDR1 MGHRA and CDR2 YSYEKL. There are 18 residues in the CDR3. CDR3 nucleotide sequence: TGCGCCAGCAGCCAAATGGTTTTGAGGCGCGATAGCAATCAGCCCCAGCATTTT. As protein: CASSQMVLRRDSNQPQHF.

This clone was counted a few times. This chain links TRBV9 with TRBJ2-1; the D is unclear. The CDR3 extends over 15 amino acids. From germline, CDR1 is SGDLS and CDR2 YYNGEE. V lost 4 bases and J 0 bases, leaving 11 bases between the germline ends. CDR3 nucleotide sequence: TGTGCCAGCAGCTTGGACGGAAACTCCTACAATGAGCAGTTCTTC. Amino acid sequence: CASSLDGNSYNEQFF. Complete variable domain (other parts from reference TRBV9 and TRBJ2-1): DSGVTQTPKHLITATGQRVTLRCSPRSGDLSVYWYQQSLDQGLQFLIQYYNGEERAKGNILERFSAQQFPDLHSELNLSSLELGDSALYFCASSLDGNSYNEQFFGPGTRLTVL.

The chain has TRBV19 and TRBJ2-5; 7 nucleotides agree with TRBD2. Unmatched junction bases numbered 4, after V lost 7 bases and J lost 5 bases. CDR3 length equals 12 residues. The germline CDR1 and CDR2 sequences are LNHDA and SQIVND (reference sequence). The CDR3 loop is CASNAGGETQYF. CDR3 nucleotides: TGTGCCAGTAATGCCGGGGGGGAGACCCAGTACTTC. The whole variable domain, filled in from reference TRBV19 and TRBJ2-5, reads DGGITQSPKYLFRKEGQNVTLSCEQNLNHDAMYWYRQDPGQGLRLIYYSQIVNDFQKGDIAEGYSVSREKKESFPLTVTSAQKNPTAFYLCASNAGGETQYFGPGTRLLVL.

This clone has just a few counts. This chain links TRBV11-3 with TRBJ2-5; a possible D gene is TRBD1 (6 bases). Germline CDR1 is SGHNT and CDR2 is YENEEA. The CDR3 is 14 amino acids. V was pared by 5 bases and J by 2 bases, with 12 bases between. The CDR3 sequence is CASSATDSQETQYF. The CDR3 DNA follows: TGTGCCAGCAGCGCAACGGACAGTCAAGAGACCCAGTACTTC.

The genes are TRBV7-2 and TRBJ2-2, with 10 bases that match TRBD1. The CDR3 has 15 amino acids. Trimming took 5 bases from V and 4 from J; bases not matched to a gene: 4. Germline V gives CDR1 SGHTA, CDR2 FQGNSA. The CDR3 region has the DNA TGTGCCAGCAGCGCCGGGACAGGGGCCACCGGGGAGCTGTTTTTT. It yields the protein CASSAGTGATGELFF.

In regard to this clone: The sample carries other DNA sequences with the same CDR3. V gene TRBV19 combines with J gene TRBJ1-5; tentative D call: TRBD1 (5 bases). The V end lost 0 bases, the J end lost 7 bases, and 10 bases lay between the germline ends. The CDR3 runs to 14 residues. In germline, CDR1 is LNHDA, CDR2 SQIVND (reference sequence). CDR3 sequence (DNA): TGTGCCAGTAGTATAGATGGGGGAGGACAGCCCCAGCATTTT. Encoded protein: CASSIDGGGQPQHF.

V is TRBV28 and J is TRBJ2-1; 9 positions match TRBD1. Trimming took 6 bases from V and 4 from J; bases not matched to a gene: 7. This CDR3 has 15 residues. The V gene's germline CDR1 is MDHEN and CDR2 SYDVKM. The CDR3 spells CASRPGQGNYNEQFF. CDR3 DNA sequence: TGTGCCAGCAGACCGGGACAGGGAAATTACAATGAGCAGTTCTTC.

CDR3 residues: CASSLEESNQPQHF. In nucleotides, the CDR3 is TGTGCCAGCAGCTTAGAGGAATCCAATCAGCCCCAGCATTTT. The chain couples TRBV7-8 to TRBJ1-5; D is ambiguous. Looked up from germline, CDR1 is SGHVS and CDR2 is FQNEAQ. The CDR3 covers 14 residues. Trimming left V 1 base short and J 3 bases short, with 7 bases between.

This clone appeared a few times. The V and J genes are TRBV9 and TRBJ1-6; a weak D match, TRBD1 (6 bases). Germline V lookup: CDR1 SGDLS, CDR2 YYNGEE. V was shortened by 0 bases and J by 7 bases, with 17 bases between the two germline ends. The CDR3 loop spans 17 amino acids. For the CDR3, the DNA is TGTGCCAGCAGCGTAGGAGGCTGGGACACGGGGAATTCACCCCTCCACTTT. This translates into CASSVGGWDTGNSPLHF.

The rearrangement links TRBV30 to TRBJ1-6; perhaps TRBD1 as D (6 bases). The CDR3 spans 19 residues. The V and J ends lost 0 bases and 1 base respectively, with 19 bases between them. Germline lookup yields CDR1 GTSNPN and CDR2 SVGIG (reference sequence). CDR3 in amino acids: CAWSVSPGQWGSYNSPLHF. The CDR3 nucleotides are TGTGCCTGGAGTGTGAGCCCTGGACAGTGGGGATCCTATAATTCACCCCTCCACTTT.

V gene TRBV6-6 combines with J gene TRBJ2-1, with a tentative D call TRBD2 (5 bases). In germline, CDR1 is MNHNY, CDR2 SVGAGI (reference sequence). V was shortened by 0 bases and J by 0 bases, with 6 bases between the two germline ends. The CDR3 has 15 residues. The CDR3 DNA follows: TGTGCCAGCAGTTACTCGGGGAGCTCCTACAATGAGCAGTTCTTC. Translated: CASSYSGSSYNEQFF.

The chain joins TRBV14 to TRBJ2-3, with D hard to call. V was clipped by 1 base and J by 0 bases, with 8 bases between them. The CDR3 totals 15 residues. CDR1 and CDR2 from the germline V gene are SGHDN and FVKESK. As DNA, the CDR3 is TGTGCCAGCAGCCAAGTGGGCACCAGCACAGATACGCAGTATTTT. It yields the protein CASSQVGTSTDTQYF.

There are a few counts of this clone. J is TRBJ2-1 and V is TRBV18; D remains unclear. V lost 5 bases, J lost 10 bases, and 15 bases lay in between. The CDR3 consists of 13 residues. Germline CDR1 is KGHSH and CDR2 is LQKENI. CDR3 protein: CASSNTRWREQFF. The DNA of the CDR3 is TGTGCCAGCTCAAATACACGGTGGCGGGAGCAGTTCTTC.

V and J are TRBV5-4 and TRBJ2-5, with TRBD2 identical over 8 bases. This CDR3 is 15 amino acids long. Germline CDR1 SGHNT, CDR2 YYREEE (reference sequence). V lost 2 bases to trimming and J lost 2 bases; unmatched junction nucleotides: 5. CDR3 DNA sequence: TGTGCCAGCAGCTTTGGTAGCGGGGTACAAGAGACCCAGTACTTC. This sequence encodes CASSFGSGVQETQYF.

This rearrangement joins TRBV30 to TRBJ1-2, with D hard to call. Germline CDR1 GTSNPN, CDR2 SVGIG (reference sequence). With 2 bases removed from V and 8 bases from J, the gap between germline ends came to 18 bases. The CDR3 spans 14 residues. Here the CDR3 DNA reads TGTGCCTGGAGTCCCACAAGCCAGACGCGGGGCTACACCTTC. Protein sequence: CAWSPTSQTRGYTF.

There are a few counts of this clone. The chain carries TRBV6-1 and TRBJ2-7, with a weak D call TRBD1 (6 bases). The CDR3 extends over 15 amino acids. Germline lookup yields CDR1 MNHNS and CDR2 SASEGT. V lost 5 bases and J lost 0, with 14 bases in between. This CDR3 is CASSRQARGSYEQYF. Written as DNA, the CDR3 is TGTGCCAGCAGTCGACAGGCTCGGGGCTCCTACGAGCAGTACTTC.

The chain recombines TRBV5-1 with TRBJ2-1; possibly TRBD2 for D (6 bases). V was pared by 5 bases and J by 7 bases, with 13 bases between. The CDR3 has 13 residues. Germline CDR1 is SGHRS and CDR2 is YFSETQ. CDR3 protein: CASRSSDGNEQFF. The CDR3 region has the DNA TGCGCCAGCAGGTCTAGCGACGGGAATGAGCAGTTCTTC.

This clone was seen more than once but under ten times. This chain uses TRBV7-2 with TRBJ2-5; 7 bases fit TRBD2. V gave up 5 bases and J gave up 2 bases; unmatched junction bases: 8. The germline CDR1 and CDR2 sequences are SGHTA and FQGNSA. The CDR3 consists of 15 residues. CDR3 in amino acids: CASSPGTILQETQYF. In nucleotides, the CDR3 is TGTGCCAGCAGCCCCGGGACTATTTTACAAGAGACCCAGTACTTC. Variable domain in full (rest from reference TRBV7-2 and TRBJ2-5): GAGVSQSPSNKVTEKGKDVELRCDPISGHTALYWYRQSLGQGLEFLIYFQGNSAPDKSGLPSDRFSAERTGGSVSTLTIQRTQQEDSAVYLCASSPGTILQETQYFGPGTRLLVL.

In this sample, this clone turned up a few times. In DNA, the CDR3 is TGTGCCAGCAGCTCCCTACTCGGGACAGGGGGTACCAACGAGCAGTACTTC. Its translation is CASSSLLGTGGTNEQYF. This chain links TRBV7-9 with TRBJ2-5; the match to TRBD1 covers 11 bases. The DNA end is a closer match to TRBJ2-7, so the J assignment may be wrong. The germline gives CDR1 SEHNR, CDR2 FQNEAQ (reference sequence). The CDR3 length is 17 residues.

This clone was recorded a few times. This rearrangement joins TRBV9 to TRBJ2-1; 9 nucleotides align to TRBD2. Germline CDR1 and CDR2: SGDLS and YYNGEE. The J segment lost 6 bases and the V segment lost 0 bases, leaving 4 bases of the junction unmatched. CDR3 length: 15 residues. CDR3 sequence reads: CASSVGGGASNEQFF. CDR3 bases: TGTGCCAGCAGCGTAGGCGGGGGGGCAAGCAATGAGCAGTTCTTC. Full variable domain (missing parts from reference TRBV9 and TRBJ2-1): DSGVTQTPKHLITATGQRVTLRCSPRSGDLSVYWYQQSLDQGLQFLIQYYNGEERAKGNILERFSAQQFPDLHSELNLSSLELGDSALYFCASSVGGGASNEQFFGPGTRLTVL.

A few counts support this clone. The genes are TRBV6-6 and TRBJ1-2, with a possible D match to TRBD1 (6 bases). V was pared by 0 bases and J by 4 bases, with 9 bases between. There are 14 residues in the CDR3. Per germline, CDR1 MNHNY and CDR2 SVGAGI (reference sequence). The CDR3 loop is CASSYSGGGYGYTF. The DNA of the CDR3 is TGTGCCAGCAGTTACTCAGGGGGTGGCTATGGCTACACCTTC.

The chain recombines TRBV7-9 with TRBJ1-2, with TRBD1 matching over 7 bases. V lost 5 bases to trimming and J lost 5 bases; unmatched junction nucleotides: 11. The CDR3 covers 15 residues. Germline CDR1 is SEHNR and CDR2 is FQNEAQ (reference sequence). The CDR3 protein is CASSQSGGKWYGYTF. The CDR3 DNA follows: TGTGCCAGCAGCCAATCAGGGGGAAAATGGTATGGCTACACCTTC.

A word on this clone: Other DNA sequences in the sample encode the same CDR3. The chain recombines TRBV7-2 with TRBJ2-1, with D perhaps matching TRBD1 (5 bases). V was pared by 1 base and J by 0 bases, with 10 bases between. The CDR3 totals 16 residues. Germline lookup yields CDR1 SGHTA and CDR2 FQGNSA. The CDR3, as DNA: TGTGCCAGCAGCTTAGTTGGGGCTTCCTCCTACAATGAGCAGTTCTTC. Translation gives CASSLVGASSYNEQFF. The full variable domain, rest sourced from reference TRBV7-2 and TRBJ2-1, is GAGVSQSPSNKVTEKGKDVELRCDPISGHTALYWYRQSLGQGLEFLIYFQGNSAPDKSGLPSDRFSAERTGGSVSTLTIQRTQQEDSAVYLCASSLVGASSYNEQFFGPGTRLTVL.

Comment on this clone: Other DNA sequences in this sample translate to the same CDR3. The V call is TRBV5-1, the J call TRBJ2-1; D might be TRBD1 (5 bases). V was clipped by 0 bases and J by 1 base, with 8 bases between them. CDR1 is SGHRS, CDR2 YFSETQ, per germline. This CDR3 has 15 residues. CDR3 loop: CASSLAAGSYNEQFF. The CDR3 coding sequence is TGCGCCAGCAGCTTGGCAGCAGGGTCCTACAATGAGCAGTTCTTC.

This rearrangement joins TRBV15 to TRBJ1-2; the D gene is possibly TRBD1 (5 bases). CDR1 and CDR2 (germline): LNHNV, YYDKDF (reference sequence). The CDR3 is 16 residues long. V lost 3 bases and J 4 bases, leaving 18 bases between the germline ends. The CDR3 spells CATSSITARDFYGYTF. CDR3 DNA: TGTGCCACCAGCAGCATTACCGCCCGGGACTTCTATGGCTACACCTTC.